These 18 T cell receptor beta chains were sequenced from one sample in a study of blood T cell repertoires in COVID-19. Clones were read by immunoSEQ multiplex PCR, and TCRdb kept only the in-frame ones, dropping some. The sample yields more than 80,000 clones, around 86% seen once. Material for sequencing was peripheral blood. These receptors all come from a man aged 45-60 years with active COVID-19.

The count of this clone is one. This rearrangement joins TRBV6-1 to TRBJ2-5, with a tentative D call TRBD1 (6 bases). Germline CDR1 and CDR2: MNHNS and SASEGT. V gave up 0 bases and J gave up 4 bases, with 12 bases separating them. This CDR3 region has 15 residues. The CDR3 loop is CASSEASGGRETQYF. The CDR3 region has the DNA TGTGCCAGCAGTGAAGCGAGTGGGGGCCGAGAGACCCAGTACTTC.

The rearrangement uses TRBV19 and TRBJ2-5; D may be TRBD2 (6 bases). Trimming shortened V by 4 bases and J by 4 bases, and 10 bases separated the two germline ends. The length of the CDR3 is 13 residues. The germline gives CDR1 LNHDA, CDR2 SQIVND (reference sequence). CDR3 in amino acids: CASSTGLLETQYF. DNA for the CDR3: TGTGCCAGTAGTACCGGACTATTAGAGACCCAGTACTTC.

This clone appeared a few times. The V and J genes are TRBV7-9 and TRBJ1-4; D ambiguous. Trimming took 4 bases from V and 7 from J, leaving 19 bases between them. The CDR3 has 16 residues. Germline lookup yields CDR1 SEHNR and CDR2 FQNEAQ (reference sequence). In DNA, the CDR3 is TGTGCCAGCAGCTCGACCGAAAGGACGGAGGTTGAAAAACTGTTTTTT. Its translation: CASSSTERTEVEKLFF.

The genes are TRBV6-2 or TRBV6-3 and TRBJ2-1, with D possibly being TRBD2 (6 bases). Between the trimmed V and J ends, which lost 5 bases and 7 bases, there was a span of 15 bases. Germline assignment: CDR1 MNHEY and CDR2 SVGEGT. The CDR3 has 14 residues. The CDR3 sequence: CASSLRGGVNEQFF. The CDR3 DNA is TGTGCCAGCAGTCTCCGCGGAGGGGTGAATGAGCAGTTCTTC.

The V call is TRBV5-4, the J call TRBJ1-6; unclear D gene. CDR3 length equals 16 residues. Trimming took off 5 bases at V and 5 bases at J, with 17 bases between the two ends. Germline V lookup: CDR1 SGHNT, CDR2 YYREEE (reference sequence). The CDR3 sequence: CASSQRRAFDNSPLHF. The CDR3 DNA is TGTGCCAGCAGTCAGAGGAGGGCTTTCGATAATTCACCCCTCCACTTT. The full variable domain, completed using reference TRBV5-4 and TRBJ1-6, is ETGVTQSPTHLIKTRGQQVTLRCSSQSGHNTVSWYQQALGQGPQFIFQYYREEENGRGNFPPRFSGLQFPNYSSELNVNALELDDSALYLCASSQRRAFDNSPLHFGNGTRLTVT.

This chain uses TRBV15 with TRBJ2-7, with D unresolved. Trimming removed 4 bases at V and 3 bases at J, with 4 bases between. CDR1 LNHNV and CDR2 YYDKDF come from the germline V gene (reference sequence). The CDR3 length is 11 residues. This chain's CDR3 is CATSINYEQYF. The CDR3 DNA reads as TGTGCCACCAGCATAAACTACGAGCAGTACTTC.

The genes are TRBV19 and TRBJ1-1; 8 bases map to TRBD1. CDR3 length: 13 residues. Trimming removed 6 bases from V and 4 bases from J; junction bases left unmatched: 4. CDR1 is LNHDA and CDR2 is SQIVND in the germline V gene (reference sequence). CDR3 residues: CASSITGGTEAFF. The CDR3 bases are TGTGCCAGTAGCATAACAGGGGGCACTGAAGCTTTCTTT.

The V gene is TRBV11-3, the J gene TRBJ2-3, with TRBD1 identical over 9 bases. The germline V gene encodes CDR1 SGHNT and CDR2 YENEEA. This CDR3 region has 18 residues. After removal of 1 base from V and 2 bases from J, the junction contained 10 bases not matched to a gene. CDR3 DNA sequence: TGTGCCAGCAGCTTAGGAACGGGACAGGGTAAAACCACAGATACGCAGTATTTT. This sequence encodes CASSLGTGQGKTTDTQYF.

J is TRBJ2-7 and V is TRBV7-2; the D gene is possibly TRBD2 (6 bases). Germline V gene lookup returns CDR1 SGHTA and CDR2 FQGNSA. There are 14 residues in the CDR3. V was cut by 1 base and J by 3 bases, with 10 bases left in between. The CDR3 region is CASSLVGGYYEQYF. In nucleotides, the CDR3 is TGTGCCAGCAGCTTAGTGGGGGGATACTACGAGCAGTACTTC. The whole variable domain, filled in from reference TRBV7-2 and TRBJ2-7, reads GAGVSQSPSNKVTEKGKDVELRCDPISGHTALYWYRQSLGQGLEFLIYFQGNSAPDKSGLPSDRFSAERTGGSVSTLTIQRTQQEDSAVYLCASSLVGGYYEQYFGPGTRLTVT.

The chain employs TRBV7-9 and TRBJ1-1; D possibly corresponds to TRBD1 (5 bases). This CDR3 has 13 residues. V was shortened by 5 bases and J by 4 bases, with 11 bases between the two germline ends. Germline values: CDR1 SEHNR, CDR2 FQNEAQ (reference sequence). The CDR3 loop reads CASSGGGITEAFF. CDR3 sequence (DNA): TGTGCCAGCAGCGGTGGGGGGATCACTGAAGCTTTCTTT.

The J gene is TRBJ1-4, the V gene TRBV6-5; 8 bases are shared with TRBD1. The CDR3 consists of 14 residues. The germline V gene encodes CDR1 MNHEY and CDR2 SVGAGI. The V and J ends lost 7 bases and 8 bases, in that order; junction bases with no gene match: 9. CDR3 loop: CASKPDRDREKLFF. The CDR3 nucleotides are TGTGCCAGCAAGCCGGACAGGGATCGGGAAAAACTGTTTTTT.

In regard to this clone: One junction end disagrees with the germline gene, perhaps due to a read error. CDR3 bases: TGTGCCAGCACTGAACTACAGGGGGTAAACAATGAGCAGTTCTTC. Residues: CASTELQGVNNEQFF. The rearrangement links TRBV2 to TRBJ2-1, with 8 positions matching TRBD1. The CDR3 has 15 residues. Germline lookup yields CDR1 SNHLY and CDR2 FYNNEI.

This chain uses TRBV7-9 with TRBJ2-2, with D possibly being TRBD2 (7 bases). The V gene lost 2 bases and the J gene lost 4 bases, with 14 bases spanning the gap. The CDR3 is made up of 16 amino acids. Germline lookup yields CDR1 SEHNR and CDR2 FQNEAQ (reference sequence). The CDR3 bases are TGTGCCAGCAGCTTATTAGGGCGGGGGCTCACCGGGGAGCTGTTTTTT. This translates into CASSLLGRGLTGELFF.

The gene calls are TRBV7-9 and TRBJ2-3; the match to TRBD1 covers 8 bases. V was clipped by 1 base and J by 3 bases; unmatched bases: 3. Germline-derived CDR1 and CDR2 are SEHNR and FQNEAQ (reference sequence). This CDR3 is built from 15 residues. The CDR3 DNA reads as TGTGCCAGCAGCTTAGTCAGGGGGCCGACAGATACGCAGTATTTT. Amino acids: CASSLVRGPTDTQYF.

The chain carries TRBV6-5 and TRBJ1-1; 8 positions agree with TRBD1. V gave up 8 bases and J gave up 4 bases; unmatched junction bases: 12. The CDR3 has 15 residues. Per the germline V gene, CDR1 is MNHEY and CDR2 is SVGAGI. The DNA of the CDR3 is TGTGCCAGCTACTTCGGACAGGGCGGGCGCACTGAAGCTTTCTTT. This encodes CASYFGQGGRTEAFF.

The chain employs TRBV18 and TRBJ2-7; tentatively, D is TRBD1 (6 bases). This CDR3 comprises 13 residues. Trimming stripped 4 bases from V and 2 bases from J, with 9 bases between. Per germline, CDR1 KGHSH and CDR2 LQKENI. CDR3 region: CASSQQGTYEQYF. CDR3 bases: TGTGCCAGCTCACAACAGGGTACCTACGAGCAGTACTTC.

The chain couples TRBV5-4 to TRBJ2-1; 10 bases fit TRBD2. There are 17 residues in the CDR3. V gave up 4 bases and J gave up 4 bases; unmatched junction bases: 11. Germline loops: CDR1 SGHNT, CDR2 YYREEE (reference sequence). CDR3 region: CASSPPVAGGLYNEQFF. In DNA, the CDR3 is TGTGCCAGCAGCCCCCCGGTAGCGGGAGGATTATACAATGAGCAGTTCTTC.

The chain carries TRBV5-1 and TRBJ2-1; 10 bases align to TRBD2. The germline CDR1 and CDR2 sequences are SGHRS and YFSETQ. This CDR3 comprises 15 residues. V was pared by 0 bases and J by 9 bases, with 6 bases of the junction left unmatched. CDR3 residues: CASSLGAGGPGEQFF. In DNA form, the CDR3 reads TGCGCCAGCAGCTTGGGAGCGGGGGGGCCGGGTGAGCAGTTCTTC.